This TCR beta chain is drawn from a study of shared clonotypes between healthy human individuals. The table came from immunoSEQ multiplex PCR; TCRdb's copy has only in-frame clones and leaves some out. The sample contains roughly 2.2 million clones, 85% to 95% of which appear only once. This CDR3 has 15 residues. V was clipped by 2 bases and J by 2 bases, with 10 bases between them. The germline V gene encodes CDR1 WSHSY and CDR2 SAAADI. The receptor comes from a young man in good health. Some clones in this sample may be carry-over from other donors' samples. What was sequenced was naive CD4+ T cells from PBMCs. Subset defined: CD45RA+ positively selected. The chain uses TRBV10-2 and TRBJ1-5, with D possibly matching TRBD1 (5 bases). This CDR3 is CASSEEGRGNQPQHF. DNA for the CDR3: TGCGCCAGCAGTGAGGAGGGCAGGGGCAATCAGCCCCAGCATTTT.